This T cell receptor (beta chain) was recorded in a study of T cells in Graves' hyperthyroidism and ophthalmopathy. Using RNA transcripts as the source, TCR beta CDR3 regions were amplified. The TCR CDR3 first-round RT-PCR relied on the HTBI primer set. TCRdb reprocessed the multiplex PCR reads via MiXCR and lists one record per CDR3 protein. The sample includes about 570,000 distinct CDR3 sequences, 40% to 55% of them seen just once. Whole-study findings and limits: Patients with ophthalmopathy were separated from those with stable hyperthyroidism by a 13 V-J model. Blood samples included most of the expanded thyroid clonotypes exceeding 0.001.

In germline, CDR1 is SQVTM, CDR2 ANQGSEA. The CDR3 is 14 amino acids. V gave up 3 bases and J gave up 0 bases, with 11 bases separating them. This clonotype was observed a handful of times. Its specificity is unknown. The V gene is TRBV29-1, the J gene TRBJ1-2; no clear D. Material: peripheral blood or thyroid tissue (not recorded which). The sequence derives from an adult woman with Graves' disease, either hyperthyroidism or ophthalmopathy (not recorded which). CDR3 sequence reads: CSVEADVANYGYTF. The CDR3 nucleotides read TGCAGCGTTGAGGCGGACGTTGCTAACTATGGCTACACCTTC.